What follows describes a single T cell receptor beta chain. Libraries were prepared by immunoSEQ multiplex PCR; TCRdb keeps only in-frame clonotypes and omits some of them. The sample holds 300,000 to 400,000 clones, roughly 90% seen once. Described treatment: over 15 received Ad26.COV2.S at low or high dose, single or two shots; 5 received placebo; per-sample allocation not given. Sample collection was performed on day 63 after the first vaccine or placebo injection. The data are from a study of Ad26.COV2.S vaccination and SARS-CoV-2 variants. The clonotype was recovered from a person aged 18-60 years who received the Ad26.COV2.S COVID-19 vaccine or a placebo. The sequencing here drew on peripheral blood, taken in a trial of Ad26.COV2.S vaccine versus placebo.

The CDR3 here is CASSQDRGKTQYF. CDR3 nucleotide sequence: TGCGCCAGCAGCCAGGACAGGGGCAAGACCCAGTACTTC. The chain is built from TRBV4-3 and TRBJ2-5; 9 bases agree with TRBD1. The CDR3 covers 13 residues. The V segment lost 3 bases and the J segment 6 bases; nucleotides outside the gene matches: 2. Germline assignment: CDR1 LGHNA and CDR2 YSLEER.